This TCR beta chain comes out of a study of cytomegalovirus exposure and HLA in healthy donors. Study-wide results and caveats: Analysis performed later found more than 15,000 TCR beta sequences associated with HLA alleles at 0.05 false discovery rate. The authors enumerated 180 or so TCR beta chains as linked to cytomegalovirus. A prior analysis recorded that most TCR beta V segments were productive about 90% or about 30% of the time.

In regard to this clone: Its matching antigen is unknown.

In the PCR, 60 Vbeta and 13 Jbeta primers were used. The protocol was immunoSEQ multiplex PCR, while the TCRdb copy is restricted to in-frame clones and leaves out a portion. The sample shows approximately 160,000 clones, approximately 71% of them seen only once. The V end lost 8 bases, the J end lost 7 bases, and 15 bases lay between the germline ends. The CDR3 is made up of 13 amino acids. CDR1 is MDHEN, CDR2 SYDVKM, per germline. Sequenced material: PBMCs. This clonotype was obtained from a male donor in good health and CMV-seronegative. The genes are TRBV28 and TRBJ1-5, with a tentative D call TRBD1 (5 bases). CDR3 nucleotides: TGTGCCAGCTGGGAAGGGGCTTACCAGCCCCAGCATTTT. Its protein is CASWEGAYQPQHF.